This T cell receptor beta chain appears in the sequencing data of a study of T cell responses to AZD1222 COVID-19 vaccine. Study-level results: Unmutated variant regions are reportedly the target of nearly half of TCRs that are spike-specific.

Produced via immunoSEQ multiplex PCR; TCRdb's table is partial and in-frame only. This table holds more than 95,000 clones, over 80% found once. This clone was detected only once. Its antigen is currently unknown. J was trimmed by 5 bases and V by 0 bases; bases with no gene match: 19. Germline CDR1 is SQVTM and CDR2 is ANQGSEA. This CDR3 spans 19 amino acids. V is TRBV29-1 and J is TRBJ2-5, with TRBD2 identical over 9 bases. The material was peripheral blood, obtained on day 0 of AZD1222 vaccination. The TCR comes from an adult in good health. CDR3 DNA: TGCAGCGTTGAAGATTGGGCCGTGAGAGGGCGGGAGGGATACGAGACCCAGTACTTC. This codes for CSVEDWAVRGREGYETQYF.